The 14 T cell receptor beta chains reported below all come from one sample, sequenced in a study of T cell responses to AZD1222 COVID-19 vaccine. Sequenced by immunoSEQ multiplex PCR; TCRdb stores in-frame clones only, minus some. The sample carries 95,000 to 150,000 clones, about 89% recorded once. Sequencing used peripheral blood, obtained on day 0 of AZD1222 vaccination. The receptors come from an adult in good health.

The gene calls are TRBV6-5 and TRBJ1-1, with D maybe TRBD1 (6 bases). V gave up 6 bases and J gave up 2 bases, with 13 bases separating them. Germline CDR1 MNHEY, CDR2 SVGAGI. This CDR3 has 14 residues. The DNA of the CDR3 is TGTGCCAGCAGCGCTTCGGGGGCCAACACTGAAGCTTTCTTT. Residues: CASSASGANTEAFF.

This clone was seen once. This chain connects TRBV9 to TRBJ2-1; D remains ambiguous. The CDR3 runs to 15 residues. Germline CDR1 and CDR2: SGDLS and YYNGEE. The V and J ends lost 0 bases and 0 bases respectively, with 7 bases between them. The chain's CDR3 is CASSVGASSYNEQFF. CDR3 nucleotide sequence: TGTGCCAGCAGCGTAGGAGCCAGCTCCTACAATGAGCAGTTCTTC.

This chain joins TRBV6-5 and TRBJ1-1, with D uncertain. The CDR3 consists of 13 residues. The V gene's germline CDR1 is MNHEY and CDR2 SVGAGI. V lost 10 bases and J lost 5, with 17 bases in between. The CDR3 loop reads CATSVTRTTEAFF. CDR3 coding DNA: TGTGCCACCTCCGTTACACGAACTACTGAAGCTTTCTTT.

This chain uses TRBV19 with TRBJ1-6; D unresolved. The CDR3 is 15 residues long. Germline values: CDR1 LNHDA, CDR2 SQIVND (reference sequence). Trimming stripped 8 bases from V and 2 bases from J, with 13 bases between. CDR3 sequence reads: CASSAGLPYNSPLHF. The DNA of the CDR3 is TGTGCCAGTTCCGCGGGGTTGCCCTATAATTCACCCCTCCACTTT.

This chain connects TRBV30 to TRBJ1-1; no firm D call. The CDR3 spans 12 residues. The V gene's germline CDR1 is GTSNPN and CDR2 SVGIG (reference sequence). Trimming took 4 bases from V and 1 from J, leaving 7 bases between them. For the CDR3, the DNA is TGTGCCTGGAATATGGGGAACACTGAAGCTTTCTTT. Translated: CAWNMGNTEAFF. Together with reference TRBV30 and TRBJ1-1, the CDR3 gives the full variable domain: SQTIHQWPATLVQPVGSPLSLECTVEGTSNPNLYWYRQAAGRGLQLLFYSVGIGQISSEVPQNLSASRPQDRQFILSSKKLLLSDSGFYLCAWNMGNTEAFFGQGTRLTVV.

This chain uses TRBV6-5 with TRBJ2-2, with 10 nucleotides matching TRBD1. V shed 6 bases and J 5 bases; nucleotides not matched to a gene: 6. Germline-derived CDR1 and CDR2 are MNHEY and SVGAGI. This CDR3 contains 15 residues. CDR3 region: CASSGGQGLTGELFF. The CDR3 nucleotides are TGTGCCAGCAGCGGGGGACAGGGGTTGACCGGGGAGCTGTTTTTT.

The chain combines TRBV3-1 (or the pseudogene TRBV3-2) with TRBJ2-2; no clear D. CDR3 length equals 15 residues. Per the germline V gene, CDR1 is LGHDT and CDR2 is YNNKEL (reference sequence). V dropped 1 base and J dropped 6 bases, with 12 bases sitting between them. The CDR3: CASSQALGFAGELFF. DNA of the CDR3: TGTGCCAGCAGCCAAGCTTTAGGGTTCGCCGGGGAGCTGTTTTTT.

The chain uses TRBV5-1 and TRBJ2-5, with D possibly being TRBD2 (5 bases). CDR1 and CDR2 (germline): SGHRS, YFSETQ. The V and J ends lost 1 base and 0 bases respectively, with 7 bases between them. The length of the CDR3 is 14 residues. The CDR3 DNA reads as TGCGCCAGCAGCTTGCAGGACTACCAAGAGACCCAGTACTTC. It yields the protein CASSLQDYQETQYF.

CDR3 in DNA: TGTGCCAGCAGCTCAACAGGAGAAAAACTGTTTTTT. As protein: CASSSTGEKLFF. The rearrangement joins TRBV11-2 to TRBJ1-4, with D perhaps matching TRBD1 (5 bases). Per germline, CDR1 SGHAT and CDR2 FQNNGV. Trimming stripped 4 bases from V and 8 bases from J, with 8 bases between. This CDR3 region has 12 residues.

The V and J genes are TRBV10-3 and TRBJ1-2; the match to TRBD1 covers 8 bases. The CDR3 length is 15 residues. The junction had 11 bases not matched to a gene; V was cut back by 3 bases and J by 8 bases. Germline CDR1 ENHRY, CDR2 SYGVKD. The CDR3 bases are TGTGCCATCAGTGATCAGGGGGCAGCTCCTTACGGCTACACCTTC. This codes for CAISDQGAAPYGYTF.

The chain has TRBV9 and TRBJ1-1; D is perhaps TRBD1 (6 bases). V was cut by 5 bases and J by 5 bases, with 13 bases left in between. The CDR3 is made up of 13 amino acids. Germline assignment: CDR1 SGDLS and CDR2 YYNGEE. The CDR3 region has the DNA TGTGCCAGCAGTACGGGACAATGGACTGAAGCTTTCTTT. Its translation is CASSTGQWTEAFF.

The V gene is TRBV5-1, the J gene TRBJ2-3, with D possibly TRBD2 on 5 matching bases. V lost 0 bases and J lost 14, with 16 bases in between. CDR3 length equals 13 residues. Germline loops: CDR1 SGHRS, CDR2 YFSETQ. CDR3 in amino acids: CASSLADDYPTYF. The CDR3 coding sequence is TGCGCCAGCAGCTTGGCCGACGACTACCCGACGTATTTT.

The rearrangement uses TRBV2 and TRBJ1-6, with 7 positions matching TRBD1. V gave up 5 bases and J gave up 4 bases; unmatched junction bases: 5. There are 15 residues in the CDR3. Germline V CDR1 and CDR2: SNHLY, FYNNEI. CDR3 bases: TGTGCCAGCAGTACTCAGGGGGGGTATAATTCACCCCTCCACTTT. Its protein product is CASSTQGGYNSPLHF.

This chain joins TRBV7-9 and TRBJ2-3; D unclear. CDR1 SEHNR and CDR2 FQNEAQ come from the germline V gene (reference sequence). This CDR3 is built from 12 residues. V lost 5 bases and J lost 4, with 7 bases in between. The CDR3 protein is CASSDLADTQYF. In DNA, the CDR3 is TGTGCCAGCAGCGACCTGGCAGATACGCAGTATTTT.